This TCR beta chain was identified during a study of T cell responses to AZD1222 COVID-19 vaccine. Per germline, CDR1 MNHNY and CDR2 SVGAGI (reference sequence). With V trimmed by 2 bases and J by 7 bases, 10 bases remained unmatched. There are 16 residues in the CDR3. Generated by immunoSEQ multiplex PCR, the TCRdb table keeps only in-frame clones and is missing some. The table has more than 75,000 clones, approximately 90% seen once; the top ten hold around 8%. The sequence was obtained from an adult who received the AZD1222 COVID-19 vaccine. The sequencing used peripheral blood, collected 28 days after the second AZD1222 dose. J is TRBJ1-4 and V is TRBV6-6; the match to TRBD1 covers 7 bases. Here the CDR3 DNA reads TGTGCCAGCAGTTACCGAACAGGGGCATCGAGTGAAAAACTGTTTTTT. This codes for CASSYRTGASSEKLFF.